This T cell receptor (beta chain) was sequenced in a study of T cells after yellow fever vaccination. General study points: Most primary-vaccination clones reappeared after the booster (96% CD4, 88% CD8). The secondary response peaked faster, at day 5 versus 15, but was weaker. The CD4 and CD8 compartments had a small share of their clonotypes in common.

The V end was cut by 9 bases, the J end by 8 bases, with 15 bases between. Germline V gene data show CDR1 as LNHDA and CDR2 as SQIVND (reference sequence). The CDR3 totals 12 residues. As for this clonotype: Its antigen remains unknown.

TCRdb redid the calling of the 5' RACE reads with MiXCR, one entry per CDR3 protein. The sample lists hundreds of thousands of distinct CDR3 sequences; around a fifth were seen once. This chain connects TRBV19 to TRBJ2-3; perhaps TRBD2 as D (5 bases). This sequence was found in a man aged 18 to 30 who received the YFV17D yellow fever vaccine. The source material was PBMCs, sampled around 3 weeks after the first yellow fever vaccination. The CDR3 DNA reads TGTGCCAGCCGGGATTTTGGAGGTACGCAGTATTTT. This sequence encodes CASRDFGGTQYF.